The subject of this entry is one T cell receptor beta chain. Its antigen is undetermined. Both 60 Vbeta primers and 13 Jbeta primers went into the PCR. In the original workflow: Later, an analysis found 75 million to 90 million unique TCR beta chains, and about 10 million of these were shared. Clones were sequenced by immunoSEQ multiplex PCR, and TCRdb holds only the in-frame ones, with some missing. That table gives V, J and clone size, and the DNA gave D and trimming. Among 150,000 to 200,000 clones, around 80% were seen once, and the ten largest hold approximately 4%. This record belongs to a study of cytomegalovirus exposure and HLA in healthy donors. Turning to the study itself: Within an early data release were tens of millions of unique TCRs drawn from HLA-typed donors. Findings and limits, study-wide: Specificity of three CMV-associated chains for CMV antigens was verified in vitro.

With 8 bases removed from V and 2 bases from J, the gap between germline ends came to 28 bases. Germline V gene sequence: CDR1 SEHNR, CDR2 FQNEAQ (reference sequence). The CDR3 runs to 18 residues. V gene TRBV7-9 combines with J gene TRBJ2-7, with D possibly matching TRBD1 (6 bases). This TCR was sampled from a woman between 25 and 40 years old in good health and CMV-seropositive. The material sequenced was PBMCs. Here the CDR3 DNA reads TGTGCCAGCGCCCCCCGGGCAGGAGGCCGACGGGACACCTACGAGCAGTACTTC. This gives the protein CASAPRAGGRRDTYEQYF.